The rows below give T cell receptor beta chains drawn from one sample of a study of CD8 T cells in Susac syndrome. TCRdb re-called the immunoSEQ multiplex PCR reads through MiXCR, storing one row per CDR3 protein. The sample has 100,000 to 150,000 distinct CDR3 sequences; around 86% are singletons. The sample comprised CD8+ T cells from PBMCs. The source of these receptors is a human donor with multiple sclerosis. The CDR3 runs from the conserved cysteine through the conserved F or W. The D gene is left open where the match is weak. Clone size appears in some rows only: once, few, many, or a class for an expanded clone.

V	J	length	D	size	CDR3	DNA
TRBV4-2	TRBJ2-3	16	NA	NA	CASSRFRGEQEGAQYF	TGTGCCAGCAGCCGGTTCCGGGGAGAGCAAGAGGGGGCGCAGTATTTT
TRBV27	TRBJ2-3	15	NA	NA	CASSFLGLAGDTQYF	TGTGCCAGCAGTTTCCTCGGACTCGCAGGAGATACGCAGTATTTT
TRBV27	TRBJ1-5	15	NA	NA	CASSLYRASNQPQHF	TGTGCCAGCAGTTTATACAGGGCTAGCAATCAGCCCCAGCATTTT
TRBV11-2	TRBJ2-1	15	TRBD1	NA	CASSYRGGSYNEQFF	TGTGCCAGCAGCTACAGGGGTGGATCCTACAATGAGCAGTTCTTC
TRBV18	TRBJ2-3	15	NA	NA	CASSPTSDRTDTQYF	TGTGCCAGCTCACCAACTAGTGATCGCACAGATACGCAGTATTTT
TRBV6-5	TRBJ2-5	15	TRBD2	NA	CASSYLGGIQETQYF	TGTGCCAGCAGTTACCTCGGGGGGATCCAAGAGACCCAGTACTTC
TRBV28	TRBJ2-1	13	NA	once	CASSFGQDNEQFF	TGTGCCAGCAGTTTTGGTCAGGACAATGAGCAGTTCTTC
TRBV24-1	TRBJ1-1	13	NA	NA	CATRNQGDTEAFF	TGTGCCACCAGGAATCAGGGAGACACTGAAGCTTTCTTT
TRBV2	TRBJ2-1	11	NA	once	CASRTRQQQFF	TGTGCCAGCAGGACCAGACAGCAGCAGTTCTTC
TRBV25-1	TRBJ2-2	15	TRBD1	NA	CASSEGTGETGELFF	TGTGCCAGCAGTGAAGGGACAGGGGAGACCGGGGAGCTGTTTTTT
TRBV7-2	TRBJ1-1	15	NA	NA	CAGSQDRLMNTEAFF	TGTGCCGGCAGCCAAGACAGGCTCATGAACACTGAAGCTTTCTTT
TRBV21-1	TRBJ1-1	14	NA	NA	CASSNSRLNTEAFF	TGTGCCAGCAGCAATTCTAGGTTGAACACTGAAGCTTTCTTT
TRBV9	TRBJ1-2	15	TRBD1	NA	CASSETGQPNYGYTF	TGTGCCAGCAGCGAGACGGGACAGCCTAACTATGGCTACACCTTC
TRBV4-2	TRBJ2-1	14	NA	NA	CASSQVGSYNEQFF	TGTGCCAGCAGCCAAGTCGGGTCCTACAATGAGCAGTTCTTC
TRBV2	TRBJ2-7	13	NA	once	CASSVLQGGEQYF	TGTGCCAGCAGTGTATTACAGGGTGGCGAGCAGTACTTC
TRBV3-1	TRBJ1-2	16	NA	NA	CASSQVGGVYNYGYTF	TGTGCCAGCAGCCAAGTTGGGGGTGTGTATAACTATGGCTACACCTTC
TRBV5-1	TRBJ2-1	14	TRBD1	NA	CASSFPDRGPEQFF	TGCGCCAGCAGCTTCCCCGACAGGGGGCCTGAGCAGTTCTTC
TRBV5-6	TRBJ2-1	16	NA	NA	CASSYVTGPLSDEQFF	TGTGCCAGCAGCTACGTTACGGGACCCCTATCCGATGAGCAGTTCTTC
TRBV7-2	TRBJ2-1	13	NA	NA	CASSPHTAHEQFF	TGTGCCAGCAGCCCCCACACCGCTCATGAGCAGTTCTTC
TRBV19	TRBJ1-1	14	NA	NA	CASSAGIMNTEAFF	TGTGCCAGTAGTGCCGGAATAATGAACACTGAAGCTTTCTTT
TRBV9	TRBJ2-1	12	NA	NA	CASSVPSITQFF	TGTGCCAGCAGCGTACCCTCCATTACCCAGTTCTTC
TRBV7-9	TRBJ2-4	19	TRBD1	NA	CASSLTRDRGPLAKNIQYF	TGTGCCAGCAGCTTAACTCGGGACAGGGGGCCGCTAGCCAAAAACATTCAGTACTTC
TRBV27	TRBJ1-4	14	TRBD1	NA	CASSRQGVGEKLFF	TGTGCCAGCAGCCGACAGGGCGTTGGTGAAAAACTGTTTTTT
TRBV3-1	TRBJ2-5	15	NA	NA	CASSQEFSDQETQYF	TGTGCCAGCAGCCAAGAATTCTCTGACCAAGAGACCCAGTACTTC
TRBV11-2	TRBJ1-1	16	NA	few	CASSSPGGQWNTEAFF	TGTGCCAGCAGCTCCCCCGGGGGCCAATGGAACACTGAAGCTTTCTTT
TRBV27	TRBJ1-2	14	NA	NA	CASSYSGEGYGYTF	TGTGCCAGCAGTTACTCAGGGGAGGGGTATGGCTACACCTTC
TRBV30	TRBJ1-2	12	TRBD1	NA	CAWGDSPYGYTF	TGTGCCTGGGGGGACAGCCCCTATGGCTACACCTTC
TRBV6-2/TRBV6-3	TRBJ1-2	14	NA	NA	CASSYLRGSYGYTF	TGTGCCAGCAGTTACCTCCGGGGCTCCTATGGCTACACCTTC
TRBV24-1	TRBJ2-5	14	NA	few	CATSVGAGVETQYF	TGTGCCACCAGTGTGGGGGCGGGGGTAGAGACCCAGTACTTC
TRBV20-1	TRBJ1-3	15	NA	NA	CSARDGWDPGNTIYF	TGCAGTGCTAGAGATGGCTGGGACCCCGGAAACACCATATATTTT
TRBV24-1	TRBJ2-5	14	TRBD2	NA	CATMASGMEETQYF	TGTGCCACCATGGCTAGCGGGATGGAAGAGACCCAGTACTTC
TRBV9	TRBJ2-3	17	TRBD2	NA	CASSETGLGSSTDTQYF	TGTGCCAGCAGCGAGACGGGACTAGGTTCTAGCACAGATACGCAGTATTTT
TRBV10-2	TRBJ2-7	12	NA	NA	CASSERAYEQYF	TGCGCCAGCAGTGAGCGGGCCTACGAGCAGTACTTC
TRBV6-6	TRBJ2-3	16	NA	few	CASSYSPGVGPDTQYF	TGTGCCAGCAGTTACAGCCCAGGGGTGGGTCCAGATACGCAGTATTTT
TRBV12-3/TRBV12-4	TRBJ2-3	18	NA	NA	CASSFTLYRPEGEDTQYF	TGTGCCAGCAGTTTCACCCTATACAGACCCGAAGGGGAAGATACGCAGTATTTT
TRBV28	TRBJ2-1	16	TRBD1	NA	CASSPVGQGDLNEQFF	TGTGCCAGCAGTCCTGTAGGACAGGGGGACCTGAATGAGCAGTTCTTC
TRBV7-8	TRBJ2-2	15	TRBD1	NA	CASSNPGQGTWELFF	TGTGCCAGCAGCAATCCGGGACAGGGTACCTGGGAGCTGTTTTTT
TRBV4-1	TRBJ2-1	13	NA	NA	CASSLMTTNEQFF	TGCGCCAGCAGCCTGATGACCACCAATGAGCAGTTCTTC
TRBV10-3	TRBJ2-1	15	NA	NA	CAISGYWSSYNEQFF	TGTGCCATCAGTGGTTATTGGAGCTCCTACAATGAGCAGTTCTTC
TRBV11-2	TRBJ2-3	15	NA	NA	CASSLSGSPTDTQYF	TGTGCCAGCAGCTTGAGCGGCTCGCCCACAGATACGCAGTATTTT
TRBV2	TRBJ2-5	16	TRBD1	NA	CASSPWGQGAQETQYF	TGTGCCAGCAGTCCCTGGGGGCAGGGGGCCCAAGAGACCCAGTACTTC
TRBV27	TRBJ1-1	13	NA	few	CASSPRLAREAFF	TGTGCCAGCAGTCCACGCCTCGCCCGCGAAGCTTTCTTT
TRBV4-1	TRBJ2-2	14	NA	NA	CASSYRLNTGELFF	TGCGCCAGCAGTTACAGGTTAAACACCGGGGAGCTGTTTTTT
TRBV19	TRBJ1-1	14	NA	NA	CASSMGSLNTEAFF	TGTGCCAGTAGTATGGGCAGCTTGAACACTGAAGCTTTCTTT
TRBV3-1	TRBJ2-1	16	TRBD2	NA	CASSQEGSGSYNEQFF	TGTGCCAGCAGCCAAGAGGGCAGCGGGAGTTACAATGAGCAGTTCTTC
TRBV4-1	TRBJ2-1	14	NA	NA	CASSQELSSNEQFF	TGCGCCAGCAGCCAAGAATTGTCTAGCAATGAGCAGTTCTTC
TRBV14	TRBJ1-2	17	NA	NA	CASSNGENFGPNYGYTF	TGTGCCAGCAGCAACGGGGAGAACTTCGGCCCTAACTATGGCTACACCTTC
TRBV7-9	TRBJ1-4	13	NA	few	CASSPPSDGKLFF	TGTGCCAGCAGCCCCCCATCCGACGGTAAACTGTTTTTT
TRBV18	TRBJ2-1	14	TRBD2	NA	CASSQTSGDNEQFF	TGTGCCAGCTCCCAGACTAGCGGGGACAATGAGCAGTTCTTC
TRBV7-8	TRBJ2-1	15	TRBD1	NA	CASSTGTGSHNEQFF	TGTGCCAGCAGCACTGGGACAGGTTCTCACAATGAGCAGTTCTTC
TRBV6-5	TRBJ1-1	12	NA	NA	CAGSLGWTEAFF	TGTGCCGGCAGTTTAGGGTGGACTGAAGCTTTCTTT
TRBV19	TRBJ1-4	13	NA	NA	CASSMGPLEKLFF	TGTGCCAGTAGTATGGGTCCCCTCGAAAAACTGTTTTTT
TRBV12-3/TRBV12-4	TRBJ1-5	14	NA	NA	CASSSPGRYQPQHF	TGTGCCAGCAGTTCCCCTGGGCGTTATCAGCCCCAGCATTTT
TRBV12-3/TRBV12-4	TRBJ2-3	12	TRBD1	NA	CASRRTGDTQYF	TGTGCCAGCAGGCGGACAGGAGATACGCAGTATTTT
TRBV27	TRBJ1-1	13	NA	once	CASSLMRNTEAFF	TGTGCCAGCAGTTTGATGAGAAACACTGAAGCTTTCTTT
TRBV10-3	TRBJ2-1	14	TRBD2	NA	CAIEGGRSPNEQFF	TGTGCCATCGAGGGAGGGCGGTCCCCCAATGAGCAGTTCTTC
TRBV12-3/TRBV12-4	TRBJ2-4	15	NA	NA	CASSPRTEAKNIQYF	TGTGCCAGCAGTCCTCGGACTGAAGCCAAAAACATTCAGTACTTC
TRBV25-1	TRBJ2-2	16	TRBD1	NA	CASSEAGQGNTGELFF	TGTGCCAGCAGTGAAGCCGGACAGGGGAACACCGGGGAGCTGTTTTTT
TRBV14	TRBJ2-1	16	TRBD2	NA	CASSTTSGSSYNEQFF	TGTGCCAGCAGTACTACTAGCGGGAGCTCCTACAATGAGCAGTTCTTC